This T cell receptor (beta chain) emerged from a study of blood T cell repertoires in COVID-19. About the research overall: Sites across the United States, Italy and Spain contributed samples from acute and convalescent COVID-19. In each case, the material was cDNA or gDNA derived from T cells, B-cell-depleted T cells, or PBMCs.

Trimming removed 2 bases from V and 7 bases from J, with 9 bases in between. This CDR3 contains 13 residues. Germline CDR1 ENHRY, CDR2 SYGVKD. Under the authors' procedure: Reference gene primer amplification gave estimated nucleated cell counts. Some clones are missing from TCRdb's copy, which holds only in-frame ones; the method was immunoSEQ multiplex PCR. The D gene and trimming were derived from the DNA, and the V and J assignments and clone size from that table. The sample lists tens of thousands of clones; 87% were seen once. This chain uses TRBV10-3 with TRBJ1-5; TRBD1 is a possible D gene (5 bases). This sequence originates from a woman aged 45-59 years with acute or convalescent COVID-19. Material: peripheral blood. The CDR3: CAISEGGRQPQHF. DNA for the CDR3: TGTGCCATCAGTGAGGGGGGGAGGCAGCCCCAGCATTTT.